Presented here are 7 T cell receptor beta chains from one specimen sequenced in a study of response to subunit inactivated influenza vaccine. TCRdb independently ran MiXCR on the RT-PCR reads; one entry per CDR3 protein. The data contain approximately 530,000 distinct CDR3 sequences, approximately 7.1% of them seen just once; the ten biggest clones take up 13%. The sequenced sample was PBMCs from blood, obtained less than 30 months after vaccination. These TCRs come from a man aged 50 to 69 who received an inactivated influenza vaccine.

The chain couples TRBV27 to TRBJ1-1, with TRBD1 matching over 9 bases. The CDR3 extends over 15 amino acids. Per the germline V gene, CDR1 is MNHEY and CDR2 is SMNVEV (reference sequence). The junction had 7 bases not matched to a gene; V was cut back by 4 bases and J by 4 bases. CDR3 region: CASSWGGQGSTEAFF. CDR3 bases: TGTGCCAGCAGTTGGGGGGGACAGGGAAGCACTGAAGCTTTCTTT.

This clonotype was picked up many times. This chain links TRBV7-2 with TRBJ1-2; D gene uncertain. Trimming took off 0 bases at V and 4 bases at J, with 12 bases between the two ends. This CDR3 region has 15 residues. Germline CDR1 is SGHTA and CDR2 is FQGNSA. As DNA, the CDR3 is TGTGCCAGCAGCTTAGCGTCGGGAGACCTCTATGGCTACACCTTC. Residues: CASSLASGDLYGYTF.

This clonotype was seen many times. This chain joins TRBV4-2 and TRBJ1-2; D possibly corresponds to TRBD1 (5 bases). This CDR3 comprises 14 residues. Trimming cost V 1 base and J 7 bases, with 13 bases left between them. In germline, CDR1 is LGHNA, CDR2 YNFKEQ. CDR3 nucleotides: TGTGCCAGCAGCCAAGTAGGGCAGGGCTCTGGCTACACCTTC. Protein sequence: CASSQVGQGSGYTF.

This clonotype occurred many times. V and J are TRBV29-1 and TRBJ2-7, with 7 bases identical to TRBD1. After removal of 4 bases from V and 6 bases from J, the junction contained 6 bases not matched to a gene. Germline V gene lookup returns CDR1 SQVTM and CDR2 ANQGSEA. CDR3 size: 12 residues. The CDR3 loop reads CSVGGYRGEQYF. Written as DNA, the CDR3 is TGCAGCGTTGGGGGATACAGGGGCGAGCAGTACTTC.

The rearrangement uses TRBV28 and TRBJ1-2; D perhaps matches TRBD1 (6 bases). The V gene lost 2 bases and the J gene lost 4 bases, with 14 bases spanning the gap. The CDR3 is 15 residues long. Looked up from germline, CDR1 is MDHEN and CDR2 is SYDVKM. CDR3 DNA: TGTGCCAGCAGTTTACCACAGGGTTTGGCCTATGGCTACACCTTC. Translation: CASSLPQGLAYGYTF.

The chain is built from TRBV10-3 and TRBJ1-5; D is undetermined. This CDR3 has 13 residues. Trimming stripped 5 bases from V and 5 bases from J, with 10 bases between. Germline V lookup: CDR1 ENHRY, CDR2 SYGVKD. The CDR3 DNA reads as TGTGCCATCAGTAAAGACACTGATCAGCCCCAGCATTTT. Translation: CAISKDTDQPQHF.

This chain connects TRBV5-1 to TRBJ1-1; 7 bases align to TRBD1. Germline values: CDR1 SGHRS, CDR2 YFSETQ. This CDR3 contains 15 residues. Trimming at V came to 0 bases and at J to 5 bases, leaving 7 bases not matched to a gene. The CDR3 region has the DNA TGCGCCAGCAGCTTGGTAGGGGGCCTCGGGACTGAAGCTTTCTTT. Translating gives CASSLVGGLGTEAFF.